These 10 T cell receptor beta chains originate from one sample sequenced in a study of OX40 agonist ivuxolimab in advanced cancers. TCRdb keeps only in-frame clones here, not all; method: immunoSEQ multiplex PCR. The table has about 120,000 clones, 75% to 90% seen once. Sequences were derived from CD4+ or CD8+ T cells sorted from blood, sampled in a trial of the OX40 agonist ivuxolimab. These receptors were collected from an adult with an advanced solid tumor such as melanoma, head and neck, liver or kidney cancer.

V is TRBV27 and J is TRBJ1-2, with D perhaps TRBD1 (6 bases). Trimming took 4 bases from V and 7 from J, leaving 10 bases between them. Germline V gene lookup returns CDR1 MNHEY and CDR2 SMNVEV (reference sequence). This CDR3 region has 12 residues. CDR3 sequence (DNA): TGTGCCAGCAGTTCACAGGGAGGTGGCTACACCTTC. It is translated as CASSSQGGGYTF.

V is TRBV29-1 and J is TRBJ1-2; D possibly corresponds to TRBD1 (5 bases). The germline V gene has CDR1 SQVTM and CDR2 ANQGSEA. The CDR3 extends over 14 amino acids. V shed 3 bases and J shed 1 base, with 12 bases lying between them. The CDR3 protein is CSVDSGRSNYGYTF. In DNA form, the CDR3 reads TGCAGCGTTGATTCGGGACGCAGTAACTATGGCTACACCTTC. Together with reference TRBV29-1 and TRBJ1-2, the CDR3 gives the full variable domain: SAVISQKPSRDICQRGTSLTIQCQVDSQVTMMFWYRQQPGQSLTLIATANQGSEATYESGFVIDKFPISRPNLTFSTLTVSNMSPEDSSIYLCSVDSGRSNYGYTFGSGTRLTVV.

Only a few counts were recorded for this clone. The chain is built from TRBV28 and TRBJ2-7, with D unresolved. CDR3 length equals 14 residues. Trimming left V 3 bases short and J 3 bases short, with 12 bases between. Germline assignment: CDR1 MDHEN and CDR2 SYDVKM. DNA of the CDR3: TGTGCCAGCAGTTTGGGCAGGCCCTACTACGAGCAGTACTTC. It specifies CASSLGRPYYEQYF.

The chain uses TRBV28 and TRBJ2-5, with D maybe TRBD1 (6 bases). Trimming pared 5 bases from V and 0 bases from J, leaving 10 bases between. The germline V gene encodes CDR1 MDHEN and CDR2 SYDVKM. The CDR3 totals 14 residues. In nucleotides, the CDR3 is TGTGCCAGCAGTCTCGGGACACACCAAGAGACCCAGTACTTC. This codes for CASSLGTHQETQYF.

The V call is TRBV7-2, the J call TRBJ1-5; unclear D gene. Germline assignment: CDR1 SGHTA and CDR2 FQGNSA. Trimming removed 5 bases at V and 3 bases at J, with 17 bases between. The CDR3 is 16 amino acids. As DNA, the CDR3 is TGTGCCAGCAGCCTCCGGAGGTTGGGCGCCAATCAGCCCCAGCATTTT. Its protein is CASSLRRLGANQPQHF.

The V gene is TRBV5-1, the J gene TRBJ1-4; 7 bases align to TRBD1. Germline trimming cut 0 bases from V and 5 bases from J; bases unmatched to any gene: 4. The CDR3 length is 15 residues. Germline V gives CDR1 SGHRS, CDR2 YFSETQ. The CDR3 nucleotides read TGCGCCAGCAGCTTGGTGGACAGGAGAAATGAAAAACTGTTTTTT. Protein sequence: CASSLVDRRNEKLFF.

The chain links TRBV6-5 to TRBJ1-3; a weak D match, TRBD1 (5 bases). The germline V gene encodes CDR1 MNHEY and CDR2 SVGAGI. The CDR3 is 14 residues long. Trimming shortened V by 6 bases and J by 6 bases, and 15 bases separated the two germline ends. CDR3 DNA: TGTGCCAGCAGCCGTCTGGACACTATAAACACCATATATTTT. This sequence encodes CASSRLDTINTIYF.

The rearrangement joins TRBV5-6 to TRBJ2-7; D remains ambiguous. CDR3 length equals 12 residues. CDR1 and CDR2 (germline): SGHDT, YYEEEE. V lost 1 base to trimming and J lost 4 bases, with 6 bases between them. The CDR3 bases are TGTGCCAGCAGCTTGCGCCTTTACGAGCAGTACTTC. Protein sequence: CASSLRLYEQYF.

V and J are TRBV5-1 and TRBJ2-4; tentatively, D is TRBD1 (5 bases). The CDR3 sequence is 15 residues long. Germline CDR1 is SGHRS and CDR2 is YFSETQ. V gave up 3 bases and J gave up 1 base, with 11 bases separating them. The DNA of the CDR3 is TGCGCCAGCAGCTCCCTGAAGGGGGCCAAAAACATTCAGTACTTC. It is translated as CASSSLKGAKNIQYF.

The chain employs TRBV7-2 and TRBJ2-1; 8 bases fit TRBD2. Trimming cost V 7 bases and J 0 bases; bases outside gene matches: 5. The CDR3 runs to 15 residues. Germline V gene lookup returns CDR1 SGHTA and CDR2 FQGNSA. DNA of the CDR3: TGTGCCAGCAACAACGGGGGGGCCTCCTACAATGAGCAGTTCTTC. This gives the protein CASNNGGASYNEQFF.